This T cell receptor (beta chain) derives from a study of beta chain features in type 1 diabetes. Study-level findings and limits: Shorter templates might be favored by PCR, equally in patients and controls. More deletions and fewer insertions at VDJ junctions were found in patients with type 1 diabetes. There was a moderate but significant shortening of TCRB CDR3s in all four CD4+ subsets of Type 1 diabetes patients.

The authors reverse transcribed all of the isolated RNA, so sequencing captured expressed TCRB transcripts. A few million reads were obtained on average from naive, central memory and regulatory T cell samples. Assay: immunoSEQ multiplex PCR; the TCRdb copy retains only in-frame clones and omits some. This sample has approximately 140,000 clones, with around 9% found just once. Worth noting for this clone: Its cognate antigen is unknown.

The CDR3 sequence is 15 residues long. Germline lookup yields CDR1 ENHRY and CDR2 SYGVKD. V gave up 0 bases and J gave up 2 bases, with 9 bases separating them. Sorting that relied on CD45RO/CCR7/CD25/CD127/CD95/CD27 yielded CD4+ naive, central memory, regulatory and stem cell-like memory cells. The receptor was isolated from a man aged 30 to 39 with type 1 diabetes. The V and J genes are TRBV10-3 and TRBJ2-3; no reliable D call. The sample comprised central memory CD4+ T cells from blood. The CDR3 protein is CAISESRVNTDTQYF. The CDR3 region has the DNA TGTGCCATCAGTGAGTCTCGGGTAAACACAGATACGCAGTATTTT.